The 17 T cell receptor beta chains below come from one sample, sequenced in a study of blood T cell repertoires in COVID-19. Assay used: immunoSEQ multiplex PCR; TCRdb lists only in-frame clones, some missing. This sample has about 280,000 clones, with 70% to 90% found just once. The sample taken for sequencing was peripheral blood. These TCRs come from a man in his late teens or twenties with active or convalescent COVID-19.

This clone was detected only a few times. The genes are TRBV10-1 and TRBJ2-7, with TRBD1 matching 7 bases. This CDR3 contains 13 residues. J gave up 6 bases and V 2 bases, and 4 bases lay outside the gene matches. Germline V gene sequence: CDR1 WNHNN, CDR2 SYGVQD (reference sequence). The CDR3 DNA reads as TGCGCCAGCAGTGAGACAGGGGTAGGCGAGCAGTACTTC. This encodes CASSETGVGEQYF.

The CDR3, as DNA: TGCGCCAGCAGCTTGTCTCTAGCCAAAAACATTCAGTACTTC. Protein product: CASSLSLAKNIQYF. The chain joins TRBV5-1 to TRBJ2-4; D ambiguous. Trimming removed 1 base from V and 0 bases from J, with 5 bases in between. This CDR3 is built from 14 residues. CDR1 SGHRS and CDR2 YFSETQ come from the germline V gene.

The rearrangement joins TRBV3-1 (or the pseudogene TRBV3-2) to TRBJ2-5; TRBD2 might be the D (6 bases). The germline V gene has CDR1 LGHDT and CDR2 YNNKEL (reference sequence). The CDR3 is made up of 14 amino acids. Trimming stripped 5 bases from V and 1 base from J, with 11 bases between. In nucleotides, the CDR3 is TGTGCCAGCAGCTCAGGACTAATCCAAGAGACCCAGTACTTC. It codes for CASSSGLIQETQYF.

The chain recombines TRBV11-3 with TRBJ2-1, with TRBD2 identical over 8 bases. Germline CDR1 and CDR2: SGHNT and YENEEA. The ends lost 3 bases at V and 8 bases at J; junction bases unmatched: 6. CDR3 size: 14 residues. The CDR3 is CASSFSSGGDEQFF. The CDR3 coding sequence is TGTGCCAGCAGCTTTTCCAGCGGGGGCGATGAGCAGTTCTTC.

This chain connects TRBV7-8 to TRBJ2-1; 13 nucleotides line up with TRBD2. Germline V gives CDR1 SGHVS, CDR2 FQNEAQ. This CDR3 contains 17 residues. Trimming at V came to 5 bases and at J to 1 base, leaving 5 bases not matched to a gene. CDR3 amino acids: CASSPGLAGDSYNEQFF. DNA of the CDR3: TGTGCCAGCAGCCCCGGACTAGCGGGGGATTCCTACAATGAGCAGTTCTTC.

The rearrangement links TRBV7-7 to TRBJ2-1; 7 positions match TRBD2. The CDR3 spans 13 residues. CDR1 is SSHAT and CDR2 is FNYEAQ in the germline V gene (reference sequence). V gave up 5 bases and J gave up 8 bases; unmatched junction bases: 6. The CDR3 DNA reads as TGTGCCAGCAGCCCCCGACTAGCAGATGAGCAGTTCTTC. It yields the protein CASSPRLADEQFF.

The chain carries TRBV5-1 and TRBJ2-2, with 7 bases identical to TRBD1. Germline V lookup: CDR1 SGHRS, CDR2 YFSETQ. The length of the CDR3 is 13 residues. V was clipped by 6 bases and J by 4 bases; unmatched bases: 3. The CDR3 DNA reads as TGCGCCAGCACAGCAGGGGGCACCGGGGAGCTGTTTTTT. This gives the protein CASTAGGTGELFF.

CDR3 DNA sequence: TGTGCCAGCAGCCAGGGGGGACAGGGGGGCAATCAGCCCCAGCATTTT. This translates into CASSQGGQGGNQPQHF. This sequence joins TRBV7-8 and TRBJ1-5, with 11 bases fitting TRBD1. Trimming at V came to 5 bases and at J to 2 bases, leaving 5 bases not matched to a gene. The CDR3 loop spans 16 amino acids. Germline CDR1 is SGHVS and CDR2 is FQNEAQ.

This chain joins TRBV29-1 and TRBJ1-2, with a possible D match to TRBD1 (5 bases). The V end lost 4 bases, the J end lost 3 bases, and 18 bases lay between the germline ends. Germline V gene sequence: CDR1 SQVTM, CDR2 ANQGSEA. CDR3 length: 15 amino acids. The CDR3 here is CSVAGHARGDYGYTF. As DNA, the CDR3 is TGCAGCGTTGCAGGGCATGCACGGGGGGACTATGGCTACACCTTC.

The CDR3 DNA follows: TGTGCCAGCAGCCAAGATCGGGGGACTGAAGCTTTCTTT. It translates to CASSQDRGTEAFF. The chain links TRBV4-2 to TRBJ1-1; a weak D match, TRBD1 (5 bases). The CDR3 runs 13 residues. V gave up 0 bases and J gave up 5 bases, with 7 bases separating them. CDR1 and CDR2 from the germline V gene are LGHNA and YNFKEQ.

The chain is built from TRBV3-1 (or the pseudogene TRBV3-2) and TRBJ1-2; a possible D gene is TRBD1 (6 bases). CDR3 length: 14 residues. V was clipped by 4 bases and J by 7 bases, with 16 bases between them. Germline CDR1 and CDR2: LGHDT and YNNKEL (reference sequence). The CDR3 DNA sequence: TGTGCCAGCAGCCTAACCGCGGGGGGCGGTGGCTACACCTTC. This codes for CASSLTAGGGGYTF.

This rearrangement joins TRBV4-1 to TRBJ2-2, with TRBD1 as a possible D gene (5 bases). Between the trimmed V and J ends, which lost 6 bases and 2 bases, there was a span of 19 bases. This CDR3 contains 17 residues. From germline, CDR1 is MGHRA and CDR2 YSYEKL. For the CDR3, the DNA is TGCGCCAGCAGAAGTGGGGTTGCAGGGATAAACACCGGGGAGCTGTTTTTT. Its protein is CASRSGVAGINTGELFF.

The V call is TRBV5-1, the J call TRBJ2-3; TRBD1 matches at 7 bases. Germline CDR1 is SGHRS and CDR2 is YFSETQ. Losses at the gene ends were 6 bases for V and 8 bases for J; bases not matched to a gene: 12. The CDR3 runs to 14 residues. The CDR3 nucleotides are TGCGCCAGCAACACAAAGCAGGGGGTTAGTACGCAGTATTTT. It encodes CASNTKQGVSTQYF. Full variable domain (remainder filled in from reference TRBV5-1 and TRBJ2-3): KAGVTQTPRYLIKTRGQQVTLSCSPISGHRSVSWYQQTPGQGLQFLFEYFSETQRNKGNFPGRFSGRQFSNSRSEMNVSTLELGDSALYLCASNTKQGVSTQYFGPGTRLTVL.

J is TRBJ1-4 and V is TRBV27; TRBD1 might be the D (5 bases). V lost 3 bases and J 0 bases, leaving 20 bases between the germline ends. Germline assignment: CDR1 MNHEY and CDR2 SMNVEV (reference sequence). CDR3 length: 19 amino acids. The CDR3 DNA sequence: TGTGCCAGCAGTTTGTATGCGGGGCGCGTCACCGCAACTAATGAAAAACTGTTTTTT. It translates to CASSLYAGRVTATNEKLFF.

The V call is TRBV9, the J call TRBJ2-5; 8 nucleotides line up with TRBD2. This CDR3 comprises 17 residues. Germline CDR1 SGDLS, CDR2 YYNGEE. V gave up 0 bases and J gave up 7 bases; unmatched junction bases: 14. CDR3 region: CASSVGDSGADLRTQYF. The CDR3 bases are TGTGCCAGCAGCGTAGGAGATAGCGGGGCCGATTTAAGGACCCAGTACTTC. The full variable domain, rest sourced from reference TRBV9 and TRBJ2-5, is DSGVTQTPKHLITATGQRVTLRCSPRSGDLSVYWYQQSLDQGLQFLIQYYNGEERAKGNILERFSAQQFPDLHSELNLSSLELGDSALYFCASSVGDSGADLRTQYFGPGTRLLVL.

V is TRBV2 and J is TRBJ2-2, with a weak D call TRBD2 (6 bases). The CDR3 has 16 residues. V was clipped by 2 bases and J by 8 bases, with 18 bases between them. In germline, CDR1 is SNHLY, CDR2 FYNNEI. The CDR3 is CASSEWLARGSGELFF. As DNA, the CDR3 is TGTGCCAGCAGTGAATGGCTAGCGAGGGGTTCTGGGGAGCTGTTTTTT. Based on the CDR3 plus reference TRBV2 and TRBJ2-2, the full variable domain is EPEVTQTPSHQVTQMGQEVILRCVPISNHLYFYWYRQILGQKVEFLVSFYNNEISEKSEIFDDQFSVERPDGSNFTLKIRSTKLEDSAMYFCASSEWLARGSGELFFGEGSRLTVL.

This chain joins TRBV4-1 and TRBJ1-1, with TRBD1 identical over 7 bases. The CDR3 has 17 residues. J was trimmed by 0 bases and V by 4 bases; bases with no gene match: 11. CDR1 is MGHRA and CDR2 is YSYEKL in the germline V gene. CDR3 sequence: CASSPHQGTALNTEAFF. CDR3 nucleotide sequence: TGCGCCAGCAGCCCACACCAGGGGACAGCATTGAACACTGAAGCTTTCTTT.